This TCR beta chain was sequenced for a study of blood T cell repertoires in COVID-19. As for the study in general: The samples span acute and convalescent COVID-19 from the United States, Italy and Spain. The cDNA or gDNA used as material had been derived from T cells, B-cell-depleted T cells, or PBMCs.

Deletions cut 3 bases from V and 7 bases from J, with 12 bases between. CDR3 length: 13 residues. Germline V CDR1 and CDR2: SNHLY, FYNNEI. Under the authors' procedure: Reference gene primers were amplified, and this amplification served to estimate nucleated cell counts. The repertoire was sequenced with immunoSEQ multiplex PCR; TCRdb's copy has only in-frame clones and lacks some. D and trimming were read from the DNA, whereas the V and J calls and clone size are those reported in that table. The table has 110,000 to 150,000 clones, roughly three quarters seen once. This chain links TRBV2 with TRBJ1-2, with D possibly being TRBD1 (6 bases). The specimen sequenced was peripheral blood. This TCR derives from a woman in her fifties or sixties with acute or convalescent COVID-19. In DNA form, the CDR3 reads TGTGCCAGCAGTGAGGGACACGTCCTTGGCTACACCTTC. Its translation: CASSEGHVLGYTF.